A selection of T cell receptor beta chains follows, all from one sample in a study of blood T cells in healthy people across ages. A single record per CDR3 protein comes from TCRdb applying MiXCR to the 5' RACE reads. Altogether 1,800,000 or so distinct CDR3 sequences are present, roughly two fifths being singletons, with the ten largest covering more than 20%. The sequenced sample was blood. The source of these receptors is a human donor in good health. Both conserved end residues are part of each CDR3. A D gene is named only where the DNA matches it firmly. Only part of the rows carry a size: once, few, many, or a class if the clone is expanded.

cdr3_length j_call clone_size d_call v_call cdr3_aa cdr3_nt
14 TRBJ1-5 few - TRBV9 CASGTGYGNQPQHF TGTGCCAGCGGGACGGGGTACGGCAATCAGCCCCAGCATTTT
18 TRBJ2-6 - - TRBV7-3 CASSFRGSFGSGANVLTF TGTGCCAGCAGCTTTCGGGGATCTTTTGGGTCTGGGGCCAACGTCCTGACTTTC
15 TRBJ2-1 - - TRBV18 CASTLIQGTYNEQFF TGTGCCAGCACCCTAATTCAGGGGACGTACAATGAGCAGTTCTTC
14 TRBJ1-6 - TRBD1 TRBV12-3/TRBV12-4 CASRGQRRDSPLHF TGTGCCAGCAGGGGACAGCGGAGAGATTCACCCCTCCACTTT
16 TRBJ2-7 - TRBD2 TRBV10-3 CAISAAGQGLRNEQYF TGTGCCATCAGTGCGGCTGGGCAGGGACTAAGAAACGAGCAGTACTTC
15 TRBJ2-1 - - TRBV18 CASSHRNRRDNEQFF TGTGCCAGCTCACACCGGAACAGAAGGGACAATGAGCAGTTCTTC
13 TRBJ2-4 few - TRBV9 CASSVAQGLTQYF TGTGCCAGCAGCGTAGCCCAGGGACTTACTCAGTACTTC
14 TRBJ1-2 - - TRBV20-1 CSAREGTVVFGYTF TGCAGTGCCCGAGAGGGGACGGTGGTCTTTGGCTACACCTTC
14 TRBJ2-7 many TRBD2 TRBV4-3 CASSQGRGGYEQYF TGCGCCAGCAGCCAAGGGCGCGGGGGCTACGAGCAGTACTTC
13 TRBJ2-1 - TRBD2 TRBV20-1 CSSRLAGPNEQFF TGCAGTTCCAGACTAGCGGGGCCCAATGAGCAGTTCTTC
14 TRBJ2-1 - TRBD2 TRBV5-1 CASSPRGSGAEQFF TGCGCCAGCAGCCCCCGAGGGAGCGGGGCTGAGCAGTTCTTC
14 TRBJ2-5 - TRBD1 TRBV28 CASTGTGGAETQYF TGTGCCAGCACCGGGACAGGGGGCGCGGAGACCCAGTACTTC
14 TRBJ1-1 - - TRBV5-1 CASTLFGQDTEAFF TGCGCCAGCACCTTGTTCGGGCAGGACACTGAAGCTTTCTTT
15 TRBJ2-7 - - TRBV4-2 CASSHRSAASYEQYF TGTGCCAGCAGCCATAGGTCAGCAGCCTCCTACGAGCAGTACTTC
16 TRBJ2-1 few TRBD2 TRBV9 CASSPRYASGLVEQFF TGTGCCAGCAGCCCCCGGTATGCTAGCGGGTTGGTCGAGCAGTTCTTC
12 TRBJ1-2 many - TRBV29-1 CSVDRGSYGYTF TGCAGCGTTGACAGAGGAAGCTATGGCTACACCTTC
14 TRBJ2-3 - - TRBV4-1 CASSQMGYTDTQYF TGCGCCAGCAGCCAGATGGGTTACACAGATACGCAGTATTTT
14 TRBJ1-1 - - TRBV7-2 CASSKRTGNTEAFF TGTGCCAGCAGCAAAAGGACGGGGAACACTGAAGCTTTCTTT
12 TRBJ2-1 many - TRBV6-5 CASSYRGNEQFF TGTGCCAGCAGTTACAGGGGGAATGAGCAGTTCTTC
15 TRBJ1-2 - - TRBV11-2 CASSFAWSGEGGHTF TGTGCCAGCAGCTTCGCCTGGAGCGGGGAGGGTGGCCACACCTTC
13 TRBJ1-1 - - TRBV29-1 CSVAPVENTEAFF TGCAGCGTTGCACCGGTGGAAAACACTGAAGCTTTCTTT
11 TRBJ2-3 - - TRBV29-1 CSVDQSDTQYF TGCAGCGTTGATCAGTCCGATACGCAGTATTTT
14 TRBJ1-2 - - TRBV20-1 CSARVPKTNYGYTF TGCAGTGCTAGAGTTCCTAAGACGAACTATGGCTACACCTTC
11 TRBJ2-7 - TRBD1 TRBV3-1 CVSSQQGMQYF TGTGTCAGCAGCCAACAGGGGATGCAGTACTTC
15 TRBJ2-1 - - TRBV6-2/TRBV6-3 CASQFEGSSYNEQFF TGTGCCAGCCAATTTGAGGGGAGCTCCTACAATGAGCAGTTCTTC
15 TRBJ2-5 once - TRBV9 CASSVEASAEETQYF TGTGCCAGCAGCGTTGAGGCTAGCGCTGAAGAGACCCAGTACTTC
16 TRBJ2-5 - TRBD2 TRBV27 CASSLSLAGGMETQYF TGTGCCAGCAGTTTATCGCTAGCGGGGGGGATGGAGACCCAGTACTTC
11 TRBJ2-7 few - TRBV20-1 CSATREYEQYF TGCAGTGCAACCAGGGAATACGAGCAGTACTTC
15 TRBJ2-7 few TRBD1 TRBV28 CASSFGQDRSYEQYF TGTGCCAGCAGCTTTGGACAGGACCGCTCCTACGAGCAGTACTTC
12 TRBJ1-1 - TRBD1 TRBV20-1 CSARRDSNEAFF TGCAGTGCTAGGCGGGACAGCAATGAGGCTTTCTTT
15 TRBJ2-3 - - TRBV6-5 CAGSYSPGGTDTQYF TGTGCCGGCAGTTATTCCCCTGGGGGGACAGATACGCAGTATTTT
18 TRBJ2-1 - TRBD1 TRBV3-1 CASSHTSGGGQGHNEQFF TGTGCCAGCAGCCACACCTCAGGTGGGGGACAGGGACACAATGAGCAGTTCTTC
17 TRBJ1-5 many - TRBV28 CASSLWGWARSDQPQHF TGTGCCAGCAGTTTATGGGGTTGGGCCAGGTCCGATCAGCCCCAGCATTTT
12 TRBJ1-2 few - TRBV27 CASTTGSSGYTF TGTGCCAGCACCACAGGGTCGAGCGGCTACACCTTC
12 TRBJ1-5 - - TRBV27 CANSLYGQPQHF TGTGCCAACAGTTTATATGGGCAGCCCCAGCATTTT
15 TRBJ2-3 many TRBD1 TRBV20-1 CSARGRDRGSPSQYF TGCAGTGCTAGAGGGAGGGACAGGGGCTCTCCTTCCCAGTATTTT
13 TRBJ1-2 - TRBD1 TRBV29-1 CSVTGQGYNGYTF TGCAGCGTCACGGGACAGGGGTACAATGGCTACACCTTC
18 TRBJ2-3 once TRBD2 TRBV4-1 CASSLQPRYTAGGLTQYF TGCGCCAGCAGTCTCCAGCCCCGATATACTGCGGGGGGGCTAACGCAGTATTTT
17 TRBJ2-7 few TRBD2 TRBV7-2 CASSSGGAGGPSYEQYF TGTGCCAGCAGCTCAGGTGGAGCGGGGGGCCCCTCCTACGAGCAGTACTTC
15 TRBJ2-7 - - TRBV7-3 CASSSTGGGNYEQYF TGTGCCAGCAGCTCGACGGGAGGGGGCAACTACGAGCAGTACTTC
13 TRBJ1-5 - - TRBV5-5 CASSLQTGDTQHF TGTGCCAGCAGCTTACAAACTGGGGATACCCAGCATTTT
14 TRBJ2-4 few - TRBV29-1 CSVEEGGELSEQYF TGCAGCGTTGAAGAGGGGGGCGAGTTGAGTGAGCAGTACTTC
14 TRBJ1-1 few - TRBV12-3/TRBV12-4 CASSLDSFNTEAFF TGTGCCAGCAGCCTGGACAGCTTCAACACTGAAGCTTTCTTT
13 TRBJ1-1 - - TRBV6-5 CASIPPGDTEAFF TGTGCCAGCATACCTCCAGGGGACACTGAAGCTTTCTTT
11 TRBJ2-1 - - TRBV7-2 CASSEYNGQFF TGTGCCAGCAGCGAATACAATGGGCAGTTCTTC
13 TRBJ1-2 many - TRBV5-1 CASSLDGLYGYTF TGTGCCAGCAGCTTAGACGGACTCTATGGCTACACCTTC
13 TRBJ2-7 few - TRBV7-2 CASRSLDEYEQYF TGTGCCAGCAGATCCCTAGACGAATACGAGCAGTACTTC
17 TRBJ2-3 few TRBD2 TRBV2 CASSARLAGVSTDTQYF TGTGCCAGCAGCGCCAGACTAGCGGGGGTTAGCACAGATACGCAGTATTTT
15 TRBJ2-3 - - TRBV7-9 CATSGAQTLTDTQYF TGTGCCACCTCGGGGGCCCAGACACTCACAGATACGCAGTATTTT
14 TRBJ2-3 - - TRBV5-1 CASSLVSSHDTQYF TGCGCCAGCAGCTTGGTCAGCTCCCACGATACGCAGTATTTT
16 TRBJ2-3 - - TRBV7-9 CASSPPTGAYTDTQYF TGTGCCAGCAGCCCCCCGACGGGGGCTTACACAGATACGCAGTATTTT
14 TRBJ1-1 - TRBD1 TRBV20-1 CSALKSRDRGIAFF TGCAGTGCTCTAAAAAGCCGGGACAGGGGGATAGCTTTCTTT
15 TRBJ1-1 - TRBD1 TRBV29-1 CSVEERGTGEPLAFF TGCAGCGTTGAAGAGCGGGGGACAGGGGAGCCCCTAGCTTTCTTT
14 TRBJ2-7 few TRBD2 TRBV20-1 CSAQTLAGSYEQYF TGCAGTGCTCAAACACTAGCGGGGTCCTACGAGCAGTACTTC
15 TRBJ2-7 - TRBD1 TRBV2 CASRQGRPNSYEQYF TGTGCCAGCCGACAGGGGCGACCTAACTCCTACGAGCAGTACTTC
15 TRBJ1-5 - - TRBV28 CASSFGTVSTDTQHF TGTGCCAGCAGTTTTGGGACGGTGAGCACAGATACGCAGCATTTT
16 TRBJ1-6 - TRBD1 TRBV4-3 CASSLRDRGDNSPLHF TGCGCCAGCAGCCTTCGGGACAGGGGGGATAATTCACCCCTCCACTTT
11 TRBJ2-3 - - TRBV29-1 CSVTPEDTQYF TGCAGCGTCACTCCGGAAGATACGCAGTATTTT